This entry is about one T cell receptor (beta chain). The data were taken from a study of blood T cell repertoires in COVID-19. Background on the study: Samples taken during acute and convalescent COVID-19 were collected in the United States, Italy and Spain. T cells, B-cell-depleted T cells, or PBMCs provided the cDNA or gDNA that served as material.

The CDR3 has 12 residues. Looked up from germline, CDR1 is SGHRS and CDR2 is YFSETQ. The ends were cut back, 1 base at V and 5 bases at J, with 6 bases in the middle. As originally analysed: Researchers report that nucleated cell counts were estimated from reference gene primer amplification. Sequencing used immunoSEQ multiplex PCR; TCRdb keeps in-frame clones, though not all of them. For V, J and clone size, that table is used; D and trimming come from the DNA. The data show 40,000 to 50,000 clones, with 70% to 90% seen just once and less than 20% held by the top ten. The rearrangement uses TRBV5-1 and TRBJ1-1, with D possibly TRBD1 on 5 matching bases. This TCR was recovered from a human donor in a cohort sampled during active COVID-19. The donor label of this sample is uncertain. The specimen was peripheral blood. The CDR3 sequence: CASSLPGTEAFF. For the CDR3, the DNA is TGCGCCAGCAGCTTGCCAGGGACTGAAGCTTTCTTT.